Described below is a single TCR beta chain sequence and its context. The antigen remains undetermined. The RNA, roughly 0.45 to 1 ug, was put through reverse transcription using random hexamers. Amplification of TCR beta CDR3 was carried out by immunoSEQ multiplex PCR, which covered 54 Vbeta and 13 Jbeta segments. A single record per CDR3 protein comes from TCRdb applying MiXCR to the immunoSEQ multiplex PCR reads. The profile shows 200,000 or so distinct CDR3 sequences, 90% to 96% of them singletons. Germline CDR1 is SQVTM and CDR2 is ANQGSEA. The CDR3 has 14 residues. Trimming removed 1 base from V and 6 bases from J, with 15 bases in between. Peripheral blood CD8+ and CD4+ T cells were profiled by TCR beta sequencing. Negative isolation was used for CD8+ and CD4+ T cells, and FACS enrichment was applied to TEMRA cells. This entry belongs to a study of CD8 T cells in Susac syndrome. Study conclusions and caveats: The CD4+ T cell repertoires in Susac syndrome were not clonally expanded.

Sequencing was performed on CD4+ T cells from PBMCs. The sequence derives from a human donor with Susac syndrome. The J gene is TRBJ1-2, the V gene TRBV29-1, with TRBD1 as a possible D gene (6 bases). Here the CDR3 reads CSVEGVGRGHGYTF. CDR3 in DNA: TGCAGCGTTGAAGGAGTGGGCAGGGGCCATGGCTACACCTTC.